Below, one TCR beta chain is given with its context. This sample stems from a study of blood T cells in healthy people across ages. Together with a sample-barcoded 5' primer, a J-beta primer mix was included in a second PCR lasting roughly 6 to 12 cycles. TCRdb re-derived calls from the 5' RACE reads in MiXCR, one entry per CDR3 protein. The sample lists around 970,000 distinct CDR3 sequences, 45% to 60% seen once, with 20% to 25% in the top ten. V lost 2 bases and J lost 10; bases outside the gene matches: 3. The CDR3 runs to 14 residues. The V gene is TRBV12-3 or TRBV12-4, the J gene TRBJ1-6, with 9 bases lining up with TRBD1. The receptor's source is a woman aged 55-70 years in good health. Material for sequencing was blood. The CDR3 DNA follows: TGTGCCAGCAGTTTACGACAGGGGGAATCACCCCTCCACTTT. It encodes CASSLRQGESPLHF.